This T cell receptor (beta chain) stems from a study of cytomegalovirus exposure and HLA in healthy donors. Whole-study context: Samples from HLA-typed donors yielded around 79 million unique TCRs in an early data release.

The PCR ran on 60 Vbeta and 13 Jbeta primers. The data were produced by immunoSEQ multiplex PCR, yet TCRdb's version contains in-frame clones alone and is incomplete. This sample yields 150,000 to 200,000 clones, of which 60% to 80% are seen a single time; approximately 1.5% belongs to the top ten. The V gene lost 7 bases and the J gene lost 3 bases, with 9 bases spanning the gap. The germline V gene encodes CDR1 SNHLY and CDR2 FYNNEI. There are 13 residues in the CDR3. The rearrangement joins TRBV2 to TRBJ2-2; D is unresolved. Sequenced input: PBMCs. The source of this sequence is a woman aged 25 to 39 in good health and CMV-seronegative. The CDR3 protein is CASILSYTGELFF. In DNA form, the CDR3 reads TGTGCCAGCATCCTCTCCTACACCGGGGAGCTGTTTTTT. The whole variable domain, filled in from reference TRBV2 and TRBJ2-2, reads EPEVTQTPSHQVTQMGQEVILRCVPISNHLYFYWYRQILGQKVEFLVSFYNNEISEKSEIFDDQFSVERPDGSNFTLKIRSTKLEDSAMYFCASILSYTGELFFGEGSRLTVL.